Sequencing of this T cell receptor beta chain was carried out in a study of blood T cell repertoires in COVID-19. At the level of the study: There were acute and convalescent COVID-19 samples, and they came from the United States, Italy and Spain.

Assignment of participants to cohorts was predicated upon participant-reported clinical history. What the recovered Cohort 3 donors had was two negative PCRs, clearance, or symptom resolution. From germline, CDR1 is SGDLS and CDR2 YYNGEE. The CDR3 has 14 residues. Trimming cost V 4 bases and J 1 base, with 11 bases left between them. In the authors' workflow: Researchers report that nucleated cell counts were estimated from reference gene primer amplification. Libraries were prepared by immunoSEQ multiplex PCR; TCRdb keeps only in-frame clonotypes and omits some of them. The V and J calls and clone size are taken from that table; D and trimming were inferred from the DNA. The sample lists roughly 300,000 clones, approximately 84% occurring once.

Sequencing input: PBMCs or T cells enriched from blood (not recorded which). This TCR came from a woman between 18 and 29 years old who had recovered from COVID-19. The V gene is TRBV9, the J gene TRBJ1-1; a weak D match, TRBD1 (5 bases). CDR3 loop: CASSPGLGNTEAFF. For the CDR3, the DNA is TGTGCCAGCAGCCCAGGGTTGGGGAACACTGAAGCTTTCTTT.